The 7 T cell receptor beta chains reported below all come from one sample, sequenced in a study of CD8 T cells in ankylosing spondylitis (dated by TCRdb to about 2017). General study outcomes and caveats: Blood from ankylosing spondylitis patients appeared to be characterized by a TCR beta motif made up of about 8 highly homologous amino acid variants.

No antigen has been identified for these receptors. The library was obtained by 5' RACE. For sequencing, an Illumina HiSeq 2500 was employed. TCRdb applied fastp at Q25 and MiXCR to the public reads, then kept only in-frame beta chains. Merged by CDR3 protein, the rows form single entries marked with the most common genes and DNA. The sample contains around 390,000 distinct CDR3 sequences, approximately 20% of them found a single time. The ten largest clonotypes hold approximately 16% of the sample. Sequences were obtained from blood, either unsorted or a sorted T cell fraction (not recorded which). Receptors were obtained from a male donor with ankylosing spondylitis.

This clonotype was detected a few times. The J gene is TRBJ1-1, the V gene TRBV11-2, with D maybe TRBD1 (5 bases). Germline V gives CDR1 SGHAT, CDR2 FQNNGV. Trimming cost V 4 bases and J 6 bases, with 12 bases left between them. The CDR3 runs to 13 residues. The CDR3 loop reads CASSSDRGSEAFF. CDR3 sequence (DNA): TGTGCCAGCAGCTCCGACAGAGGTTCTGAAGCTTTCTTT.

This clonotype was found a few times. The rearrangement links TRBV7-3 to TRBJ2-1, with 7 positions matching TRBD1. The CDR3 extends over 16 amino acids. J gave up 2 bases and V 5 bases, and 9 bases lay outside the gene matches. Germline assignment: CDR1 SGHTA and CDR2 FQGTGA. The CDR3 region is CASSPQTGETYNEQFF. As DNA, the CDR3 is TGTGCCAGCAGCCCACAAACAGGGGAAACCTACAATGAGCAGTTCTTC.

This chain links TRBV28 with TRBJ2-1, with 7 bases matching TRBD2. The germline V gene encodes CDR1 MDHEN and CDR2 SYDVKM. V lost 6 bases and J lost 1; bases outside the gene matches: 12. The CDR3 sequence is 17 residues long. The CDR3 spells CASRFGKSGTSYNEQFF. The CDR3 DNA is TGTGCCAGCAGATTCGGAAAAAGCGGGACTTCCTACAATGAGCAGTTCTTC.

This rearrangement joins TRBV19 to TRBJ2-7; 7 bases are shared with TRBD2. The J segment lost 0 bases and the V segment lost 3 bases, leaving 5 bases of the junction unmatched. From germline, CDR1 is LNHDA and CDR2 SQIVND (reference sequence). The CDR3 contains 15 residues. CDR3 residues: CASSIARDYSYEQYF. The CDR3 DNA is TGTGCCAGTAGTATCGCCCGGGACTACTCCTACGAGCAGTACTTC.

The rearrangement joins TRBV11-2 to TRBJ1-2, with D perhaps TRBD1 (5 bases). V was clipped by 3 bases and J by 6 bases, with 14 bases between them. Germline CDR1 SGHAT, CDR2 FQNNGV. The length of the CDR3 is 14 residues. This chain's CDR3 is CASSFGGARDGYTF. DNA for the CDR3: TGTGCCAGCAGCTTTGGAGGGGCCCGCGATGGCTACACCTTC.

This chain links TRBV29-1 with TRBJ2-3; possibly TRBD2 for D (6 bases). Trimming took 5 bases from V and 3 from J, leaving 12 bases between them. The CDR3 is 13 amino acids. CDR1 SQVTM and CDR2 ANQGSEA come from the germline V gene. The CDR3 region has the DNA TGCAGCGTTCTTTCGGGAGTGACAGATACGCAGTATTTT. Residues: CSVLSGVTDTQYF.

This clonotype appeared a few times. This chain uses TRBV12-3 or TRBV12-4 with TRBJ2-7; perhaps TRBD1 as D (6 bases). V was shortened by 3 bases and J by 2 bases, with 11 bases between the two germline ends. The CDR3 consists of 14 residues. The CDR3 sequence: CASSFDRITYEQYF. Written as DNA, the CDR3 is TGTGCCAGCAGTTTCGACAGGATAACCTACGAGCAGTACTTC.